This section outlines one TCR beta chain sequence together with its context. This record comes from a study of blood T cell repertoires in COVID-19. Using immunoSEQ multiplex PCR, the repertoire was profiled, and TCRdb retains in-frame clones only, with some absent. The top ten clones hold under 0.7% of a sample with fewer than 450,000 clones, about nine tenths of them seen once. The germline V gene has CDR1 MNHEY and CDR2 SVGAGI. V lost 4 bases, J lost 1 base, and 8 bases lay in between. The CDR3 extends over 14 amino acids. The age range of participants was about 18 to 95 years, with residence in fewer than 25 US areas.

The V and J genes are TRBV6-5 and TRBJ1-5; maybe TRBD1 (5 bases). The TCR sequence derives from a man in his late teens or twenties who had recovered from COVID-19. The sequenced sample was PBMCs or T cells enriched from blood (not recorded which). The CDR3 here is CASSLDSSNQPQHF. The CDR3 coding sequence is TGTGCCAGCAGTTTAGACAGCAGCAATCAGCCCCAGCATTTT.